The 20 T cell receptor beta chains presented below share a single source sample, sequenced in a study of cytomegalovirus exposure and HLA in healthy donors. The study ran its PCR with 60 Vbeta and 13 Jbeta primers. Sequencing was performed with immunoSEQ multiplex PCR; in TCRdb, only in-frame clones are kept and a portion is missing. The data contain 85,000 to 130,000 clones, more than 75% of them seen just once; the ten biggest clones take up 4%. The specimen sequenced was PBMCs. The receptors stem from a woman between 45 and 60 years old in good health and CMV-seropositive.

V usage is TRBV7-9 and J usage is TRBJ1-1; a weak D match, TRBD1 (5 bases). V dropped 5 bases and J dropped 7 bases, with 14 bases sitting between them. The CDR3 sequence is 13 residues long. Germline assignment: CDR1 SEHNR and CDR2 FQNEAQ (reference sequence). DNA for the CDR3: TGTGCCAGCAGCCCGACAGAAGGGTTTGAAGCTTTCTTT. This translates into CASSPTEGFEAFF.

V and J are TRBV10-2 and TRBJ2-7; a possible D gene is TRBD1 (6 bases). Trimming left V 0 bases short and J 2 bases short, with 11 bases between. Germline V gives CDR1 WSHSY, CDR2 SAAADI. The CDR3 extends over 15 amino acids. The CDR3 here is CASSESTGLPYEQYF. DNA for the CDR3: TGCGCCAGCAGTGAGTCGACAGGACTCCCCTACGAGCAGTACTTC.

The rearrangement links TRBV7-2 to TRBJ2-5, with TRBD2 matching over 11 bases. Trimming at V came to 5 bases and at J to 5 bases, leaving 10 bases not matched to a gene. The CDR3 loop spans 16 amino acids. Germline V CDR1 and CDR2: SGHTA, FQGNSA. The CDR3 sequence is CASSPRASGGWETQYF. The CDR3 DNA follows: TGTGCCAGCAGCCCCAGGGCTAGCGGGGGGTGGGAGACCCAGTACTTC.

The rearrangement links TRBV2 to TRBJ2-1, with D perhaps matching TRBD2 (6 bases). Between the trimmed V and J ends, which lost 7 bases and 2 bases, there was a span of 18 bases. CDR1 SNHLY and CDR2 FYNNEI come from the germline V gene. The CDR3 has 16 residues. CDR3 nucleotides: TGTGCCAGCATAGGGTCGGGGGAGTCAGCCTACAATGAGCAGTTCTTC. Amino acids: CASIGSGESAYNEQFF.

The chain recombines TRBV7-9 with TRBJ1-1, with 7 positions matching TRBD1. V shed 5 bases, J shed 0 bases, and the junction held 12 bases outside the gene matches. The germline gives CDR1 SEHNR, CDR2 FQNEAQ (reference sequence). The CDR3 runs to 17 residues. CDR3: CASSDRGGWEMNTEAFF. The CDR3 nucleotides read TGTGCCAGCAGCGATCGAGGGGGCTGGGAGATGAACACTGAAGCTTTCTTT.

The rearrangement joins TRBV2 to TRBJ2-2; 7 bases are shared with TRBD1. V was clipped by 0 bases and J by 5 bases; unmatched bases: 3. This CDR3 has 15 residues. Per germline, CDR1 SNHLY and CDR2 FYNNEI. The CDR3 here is CASSEAGTATGELFF. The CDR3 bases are TGTGCCAGCAGTGAAGCTGGGACAGCTACCGGGGAGCTGTTTTTT.

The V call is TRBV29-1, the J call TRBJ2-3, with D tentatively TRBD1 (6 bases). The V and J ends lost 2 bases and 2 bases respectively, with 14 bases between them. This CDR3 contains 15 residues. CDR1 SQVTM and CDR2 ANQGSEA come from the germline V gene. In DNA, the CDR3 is TGCAGCGTTGAACTTCAGGGGCGTTCCACAGATACGCAGTATTTT. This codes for CSVELQGRSTDTQYF.

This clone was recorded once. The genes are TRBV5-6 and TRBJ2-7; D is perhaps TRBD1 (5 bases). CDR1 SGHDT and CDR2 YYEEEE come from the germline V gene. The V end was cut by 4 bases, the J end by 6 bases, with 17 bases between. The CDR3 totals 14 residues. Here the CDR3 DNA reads TGTGCCAGCAGCCGACAGCCTACGATAGCCGAGCAGTACTTC. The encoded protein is CASSRQPTIAEQYF. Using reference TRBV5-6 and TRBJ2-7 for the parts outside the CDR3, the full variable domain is DAGVTQSPTHLIKTRGQQVTLRCSPKSGHDTVSWYQQALGQGPQFIFQYYEEEERQRGNFPDRFSGHQFPNYSSELNVNALLLGDSALYLCASSRQPTIAEQYFGPGTRLTVT.

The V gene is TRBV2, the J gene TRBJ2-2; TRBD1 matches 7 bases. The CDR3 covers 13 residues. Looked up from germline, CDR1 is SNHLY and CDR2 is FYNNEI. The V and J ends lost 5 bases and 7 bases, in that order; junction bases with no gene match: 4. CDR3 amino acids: CASSLQGHGELFF. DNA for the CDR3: TGTGCCAGCAGTTTACAGGGGCACGGGGAGCTGTTTTTT.

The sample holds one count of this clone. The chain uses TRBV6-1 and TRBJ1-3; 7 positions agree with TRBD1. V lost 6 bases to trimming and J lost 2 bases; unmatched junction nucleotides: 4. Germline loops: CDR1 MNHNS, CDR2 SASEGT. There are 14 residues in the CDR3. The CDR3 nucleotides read TGTGCCAGCAGATATACAGGGGCTGGAAACACCATATATTTT. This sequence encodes CASRYTGAGNTIYF.

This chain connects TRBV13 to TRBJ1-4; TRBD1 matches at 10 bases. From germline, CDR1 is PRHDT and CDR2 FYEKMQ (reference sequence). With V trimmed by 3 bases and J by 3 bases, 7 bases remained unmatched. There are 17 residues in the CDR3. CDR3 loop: CASSFSGTGDANEKLFF. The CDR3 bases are TGTGCCAGCAGCTTTTCCGGGACAGGGGACGCTAATGAAAAACTGTTTTTT.

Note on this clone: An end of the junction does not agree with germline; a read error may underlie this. The CDR3 reads CASSLSVNTEAFF. The CDR3 region has the DNA TGTGCTAGCAGCTTATCTGTGAACACTGAAGCTTTCTTT. The J gene is TRBJ1-1, the V gene TRBV7-7; D gene ambiguous. Germline V gene sequence: CDR1 SSHAT, CDR2 FNYEAQ (reference sequence). The CDR3 is made up of 13 amino acids. Supplemented by reference TRBV7-7 and TRBJ1-1, the full variable domain reads GAGVSQSPRYKVTKRGQDVTLRCDPISSHATLYWYQQALGQGPEFLTYFNYEAQPDKSGLPSDRFSAERPEGSISTLTIQRTEQRDSAMYRCASSLSVNTEAFFGQGTRLTVV.

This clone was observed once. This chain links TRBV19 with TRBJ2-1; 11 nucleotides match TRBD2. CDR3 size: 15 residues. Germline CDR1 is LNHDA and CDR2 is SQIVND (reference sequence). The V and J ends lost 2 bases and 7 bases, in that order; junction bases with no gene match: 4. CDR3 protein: CASSILLAGGNEQFF. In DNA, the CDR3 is TGTGCCAGTAGTATATTGCTAGCGGGAGGAAATGAGCAGTTCTTC. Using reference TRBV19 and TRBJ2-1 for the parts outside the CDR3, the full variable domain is DGGITQSPKYLFRKEGQNVTLSCEQNLNHDAMYWYRQDPGQGLRLIYYSQIVNDFQKGDIAEGYSVSREKKESFPLTVTSAQKNPTAFYLCASSILLAGGNEQFFGPGTRLTVL.

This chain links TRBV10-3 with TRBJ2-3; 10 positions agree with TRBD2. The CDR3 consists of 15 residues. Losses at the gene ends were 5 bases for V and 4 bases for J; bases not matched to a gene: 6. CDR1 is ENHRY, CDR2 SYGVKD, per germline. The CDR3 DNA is TGTGCCATCAGTACCGGGACTAGCGACGCAGATACGCAGTATTTT. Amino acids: CAISTGTSDADTQYF.

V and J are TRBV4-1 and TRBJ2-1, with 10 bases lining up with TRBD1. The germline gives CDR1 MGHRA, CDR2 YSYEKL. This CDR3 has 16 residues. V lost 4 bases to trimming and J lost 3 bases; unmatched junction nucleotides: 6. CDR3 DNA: TGCGCCAGCAGCCTTCGCCGGGACAGGGGCTACAATGAGCAGTTCTTC. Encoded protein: CASSLRRDRGYNEQFF.

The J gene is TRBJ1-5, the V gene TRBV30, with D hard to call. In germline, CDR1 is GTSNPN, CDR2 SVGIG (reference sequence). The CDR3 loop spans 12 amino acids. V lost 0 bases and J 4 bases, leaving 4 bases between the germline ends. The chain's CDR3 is CAWSVYNQPQHF. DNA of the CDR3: TGTGCCTGGAGTGTATATAATCAGCCCCAGCATTTT.

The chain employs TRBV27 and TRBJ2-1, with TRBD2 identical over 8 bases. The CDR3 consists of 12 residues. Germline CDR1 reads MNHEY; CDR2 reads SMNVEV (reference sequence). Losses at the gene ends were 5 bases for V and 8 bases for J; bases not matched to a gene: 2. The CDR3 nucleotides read TGTGCCAGCAGTCTGCGGGGGGATGAGCAGTTCTTC. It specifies CASSLRGDEQFF.

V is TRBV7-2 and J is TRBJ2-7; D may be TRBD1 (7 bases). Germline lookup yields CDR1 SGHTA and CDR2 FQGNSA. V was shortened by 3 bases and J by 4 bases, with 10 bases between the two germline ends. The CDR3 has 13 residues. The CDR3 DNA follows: TGTGCCAGCAGCTTCTCAGGGGGGTACGAGCAGTACTTC. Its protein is CASSFSGGYEQYF. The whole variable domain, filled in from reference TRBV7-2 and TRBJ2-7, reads GAGVSQSPSNKVTEKGKDVELRCDPISGHTALYWYRQSLGQGLEFLIYFQGNSAPDKSGLPSDRFSAERTGGSVSTLTIQRTQQEDSAVYLCASSFSGGYEQYFGPGTRLTVT.

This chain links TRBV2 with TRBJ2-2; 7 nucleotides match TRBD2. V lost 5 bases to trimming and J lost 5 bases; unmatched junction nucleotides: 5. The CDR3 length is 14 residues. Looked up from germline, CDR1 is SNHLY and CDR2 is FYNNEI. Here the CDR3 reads CASSTSVGTGELFF. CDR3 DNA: TGTGCCAGCAGTACTAGCGTAGGGACCGGGGAGCTGTTTTTT.

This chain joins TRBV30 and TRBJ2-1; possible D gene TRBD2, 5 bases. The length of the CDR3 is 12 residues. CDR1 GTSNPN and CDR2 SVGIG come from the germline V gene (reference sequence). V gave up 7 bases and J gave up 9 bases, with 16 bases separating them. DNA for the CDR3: TGTGCCTTAGTAGGAGGACGGGGTGAGCAGTTCTTC. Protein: CALVGGRGEQFF. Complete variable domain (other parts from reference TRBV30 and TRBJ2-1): SQTIHQWPATLVQPVGSPLSLECTVEGTSNPNLYWYRQAAGRGLQLLFYSVGIGQISSEVPQNLSASRPQDRQFILSSKKLLLSDSGFYLCALVGGRGEQFFGPGTRLTVL.